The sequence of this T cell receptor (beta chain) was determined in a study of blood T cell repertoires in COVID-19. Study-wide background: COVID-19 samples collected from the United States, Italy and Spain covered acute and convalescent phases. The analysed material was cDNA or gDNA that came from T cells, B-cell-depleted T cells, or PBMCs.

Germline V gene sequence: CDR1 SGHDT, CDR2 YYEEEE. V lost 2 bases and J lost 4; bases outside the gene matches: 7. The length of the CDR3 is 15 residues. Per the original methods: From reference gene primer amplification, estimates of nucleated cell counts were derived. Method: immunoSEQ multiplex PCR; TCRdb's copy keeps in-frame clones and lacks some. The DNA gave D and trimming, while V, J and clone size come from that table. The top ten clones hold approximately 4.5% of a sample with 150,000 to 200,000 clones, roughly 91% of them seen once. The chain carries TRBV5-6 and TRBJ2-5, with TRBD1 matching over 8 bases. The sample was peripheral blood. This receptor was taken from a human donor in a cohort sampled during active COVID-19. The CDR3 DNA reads TGTGCCAGCAGCTTTCGCAGGGGGCGGACAGAGACCCAGTACTTC. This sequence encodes CASSFRRGRTETQYF.